The sequence of this T cell receptor beta chain was determined in a study of CD8+CD57+ T cells in acquired aplastic anemia. At the level of the study: DNA per sorted CD4+ or CD8+ sample ranged roughly 0.18 to 30 ug, averaging roughly 3.3 ug. Study observations and caveats: Between patients and controls, CD8+ Simpson's diversity did not vary significantly. Patients had twenty-nine CD8+ CDR3 sequences in common with controls (the shared set).

Per the germline V gene, CDR1 is SGHTA and CDR2 is FQGTGA. This CDR3 region has 16 residues. The trim removed 2 bases at V and 4 bases at J, leaving 6 bases unmatched. For CDR3 and TCR beta VDJ profiling, genomic DNA was the template used. TCRdb re-derived calls from the reads in MiXCR, one entry per CDR3 protein. The sample holds approximately 270,000 distinct CDR3 sequences, roughly half seen once. Many counts were recorded for this clonotype. The antigen is undetermined. This rearrangement joins TRBV7-3 to TRBJ2-3, with 10 bases matching TRBD2. The source of this sequence is a human donor with severe aplastic anemia or a healthy control (not recorded which). The source material was sorted CD4+, CD8+, or CD8+CD57+ T cells (not recorded which) from PBMCs. The CDR3 reads CASSLLQRGGSDTQYF. The CDR3, as DNA: TGTGCCAGCAGCTTACTACAGCGGGGGGGTTCAGATACGCAGTATTTT. Filled out from reference TRBV7-3 and TRBJ2-3, the complete variable domain reads GAGVSQTPSNKVTEKGKYVELRCDPISGHTALYWYRQSLGQGPEFLIYFQGTGAADDSGLPNDRFFAVRPEGSVSTLKIQRTERGDSAVYLCASSLLQRGGSDTQYFGPGTRLTVL.